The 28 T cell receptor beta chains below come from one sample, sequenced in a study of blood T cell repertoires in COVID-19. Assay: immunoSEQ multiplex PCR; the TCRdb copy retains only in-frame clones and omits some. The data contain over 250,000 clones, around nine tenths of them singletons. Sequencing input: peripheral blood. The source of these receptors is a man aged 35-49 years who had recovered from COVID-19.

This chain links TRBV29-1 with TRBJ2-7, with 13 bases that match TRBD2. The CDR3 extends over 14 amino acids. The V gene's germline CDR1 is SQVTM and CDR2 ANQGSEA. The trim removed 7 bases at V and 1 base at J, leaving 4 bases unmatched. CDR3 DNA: TGCAGCGGGCGGACTAGCGGGGGATCCTACGAGCAGTACTTC. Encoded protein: CSGRTSGGSYEQYF.

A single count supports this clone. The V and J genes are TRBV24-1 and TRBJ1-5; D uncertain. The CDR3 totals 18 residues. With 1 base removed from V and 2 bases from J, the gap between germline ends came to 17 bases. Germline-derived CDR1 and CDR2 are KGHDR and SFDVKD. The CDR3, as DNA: TGTGCCACCAGTGATTTAGAAGGGAGCAAGAAACGCAATCAGCCCCAGCATTTT. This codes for CATSDLEGSKKRNQPQHF.

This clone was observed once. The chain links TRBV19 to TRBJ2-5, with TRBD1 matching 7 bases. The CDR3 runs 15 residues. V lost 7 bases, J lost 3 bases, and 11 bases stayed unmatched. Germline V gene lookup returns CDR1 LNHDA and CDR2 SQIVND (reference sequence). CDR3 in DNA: TGTGCCAGTAATACCCACGGGACAGCCAAAGAGACCCAGTACTTC. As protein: CASNTHGTAKETQYF.

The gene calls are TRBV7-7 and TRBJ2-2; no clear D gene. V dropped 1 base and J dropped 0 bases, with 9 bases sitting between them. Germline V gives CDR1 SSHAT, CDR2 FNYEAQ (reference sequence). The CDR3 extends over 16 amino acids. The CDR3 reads CASSLGTRANTGELFF. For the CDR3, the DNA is TGTGCCAGCAGCTTAGGTACTCGCGCGAACACCGGGGAGCTGTTTTTT.

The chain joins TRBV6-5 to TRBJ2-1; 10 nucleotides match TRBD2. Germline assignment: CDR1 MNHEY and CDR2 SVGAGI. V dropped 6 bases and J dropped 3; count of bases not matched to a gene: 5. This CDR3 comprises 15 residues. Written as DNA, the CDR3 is TGTGCCAGCAGACGTAGCGGGGGGAACTACAATGAGCAGTTCTTC. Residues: CASRRSGGNYNEQFF.

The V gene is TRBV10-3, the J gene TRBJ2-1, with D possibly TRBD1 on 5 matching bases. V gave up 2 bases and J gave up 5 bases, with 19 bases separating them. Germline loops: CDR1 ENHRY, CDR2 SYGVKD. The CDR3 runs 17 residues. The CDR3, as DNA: TGTGCCATCAGTGAGGGAAAAGGGCAGGGAATAAACAATGAGCAGTTCTTC. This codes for CAISEGKGQGINNEQFF.

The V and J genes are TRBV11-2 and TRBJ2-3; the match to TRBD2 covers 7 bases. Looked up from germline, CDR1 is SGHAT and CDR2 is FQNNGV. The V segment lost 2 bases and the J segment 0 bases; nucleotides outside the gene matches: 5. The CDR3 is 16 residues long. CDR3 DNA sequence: TGTGCCAGCAGCTTACTACCGGGACTAAGCACAGATACGCAGTATTTT. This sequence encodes CASSLLPGLSTDTQYF.

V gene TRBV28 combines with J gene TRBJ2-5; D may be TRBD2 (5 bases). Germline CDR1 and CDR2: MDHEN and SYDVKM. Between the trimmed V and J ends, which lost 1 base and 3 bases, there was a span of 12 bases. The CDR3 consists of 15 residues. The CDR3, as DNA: TGTGCCAGCAGTTTATTTGCGGGCCCAAAAGAGACCCAGTACTTC. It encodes CASSLFAGPKETQYF.

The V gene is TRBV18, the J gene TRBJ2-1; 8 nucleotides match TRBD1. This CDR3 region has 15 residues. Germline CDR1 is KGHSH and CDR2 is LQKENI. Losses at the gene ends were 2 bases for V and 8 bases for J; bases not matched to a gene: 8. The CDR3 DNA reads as TGTGCCAGCTCACCAATCGGGACAGGTGTCGATGAGCAGTTCTTC. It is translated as CASSPIGTGVDEQFF.

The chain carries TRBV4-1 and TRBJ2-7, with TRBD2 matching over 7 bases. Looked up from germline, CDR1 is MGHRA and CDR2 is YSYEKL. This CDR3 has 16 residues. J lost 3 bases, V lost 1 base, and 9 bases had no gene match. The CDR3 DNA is TGCGCCAGCAGCCAAGGGTCTAGCGGCCCGTTCTACGAGCAGTACTTC. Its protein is CASSQGSSGPFYEQYF.

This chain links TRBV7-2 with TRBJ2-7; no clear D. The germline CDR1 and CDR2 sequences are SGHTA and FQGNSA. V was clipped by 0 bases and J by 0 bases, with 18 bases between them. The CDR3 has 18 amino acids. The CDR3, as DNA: TGTGCCAGCAGCTTAGCCCCCCCCTCAGCGACGAGCTCCTACGAGCAGTACTTC. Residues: CASSLAPPSATSSYEQYF. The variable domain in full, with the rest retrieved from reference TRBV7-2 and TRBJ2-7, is GAGVSQSPSNKVTEKGKDVELRCDPISGHTALYWYRQSLGQGLEFLIYFQGNSAPDKSGLPSDRFSAERTGGSVSTLTIQRTQQEDSAVYLCASSLAPPSATSSYEQYFGPGTRLTVT.

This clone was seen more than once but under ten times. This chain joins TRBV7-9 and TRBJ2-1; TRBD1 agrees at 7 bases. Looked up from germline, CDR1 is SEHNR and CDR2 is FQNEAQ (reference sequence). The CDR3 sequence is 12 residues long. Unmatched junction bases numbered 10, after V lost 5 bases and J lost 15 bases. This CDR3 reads CASSPDRYQLFF. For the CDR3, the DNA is TGTGCCAGCAGCCCGGACAGGTACCAGTTGTTCTTC.

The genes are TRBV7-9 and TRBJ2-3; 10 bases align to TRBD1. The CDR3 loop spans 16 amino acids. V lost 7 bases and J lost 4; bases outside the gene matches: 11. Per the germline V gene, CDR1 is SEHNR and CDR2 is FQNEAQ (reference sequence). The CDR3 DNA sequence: TGTGCCAGCATGGTGGGGGACAGGGGTGGACCAGATACGCAGTATTTT. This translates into CASMVGDRGGPDTQYF.

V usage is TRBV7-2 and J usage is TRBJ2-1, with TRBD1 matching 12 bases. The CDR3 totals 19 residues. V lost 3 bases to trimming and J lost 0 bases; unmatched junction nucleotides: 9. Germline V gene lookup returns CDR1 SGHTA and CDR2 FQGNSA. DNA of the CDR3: TGTGCCAGCAGCTTGACCGGGACAGGGGGCCAAGGCTCCTACAATGAGCAGTTCTTC. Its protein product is CASSLTGTGGQGSYNEQFF.

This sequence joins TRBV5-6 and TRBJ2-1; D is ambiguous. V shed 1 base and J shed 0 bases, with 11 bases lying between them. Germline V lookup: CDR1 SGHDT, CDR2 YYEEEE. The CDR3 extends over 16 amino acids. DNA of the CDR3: TGTGCCAGCAGCTTGTTCCGGCCTAGCTCCTACAATGAGCAGTTCTTC. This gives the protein CASSLFRPSSYNEQFF.

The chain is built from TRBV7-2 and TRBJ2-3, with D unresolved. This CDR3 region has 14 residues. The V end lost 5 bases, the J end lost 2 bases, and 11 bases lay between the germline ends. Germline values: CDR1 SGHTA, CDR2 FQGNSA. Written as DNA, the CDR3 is TGTGCCAGCAGCCCCTTCAGAAACACAGATACGCAGTATTTT. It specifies CASSPFRNTDTQYF. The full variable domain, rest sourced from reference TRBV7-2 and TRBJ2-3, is GAGVSQSPSNKVTEKGKDVELRCDPISGHTALYWYRQSLGQGLEFLIYFQGNSAPDKSGLPSDRFSAERTGGSVSTLTIQRTQQEDSAVYLCASSPFRNTDTQYFGPGTRLTVL.

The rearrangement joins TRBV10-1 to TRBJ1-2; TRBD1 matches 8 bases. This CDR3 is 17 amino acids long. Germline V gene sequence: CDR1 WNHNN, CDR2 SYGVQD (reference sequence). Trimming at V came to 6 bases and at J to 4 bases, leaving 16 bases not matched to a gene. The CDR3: CASSHSGGPPLPYGYTF. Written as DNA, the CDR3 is TGCGCCAGCAGCCACTCAGGGGGCCCGCCGCTTCCCTATGGCTACACCTTC.

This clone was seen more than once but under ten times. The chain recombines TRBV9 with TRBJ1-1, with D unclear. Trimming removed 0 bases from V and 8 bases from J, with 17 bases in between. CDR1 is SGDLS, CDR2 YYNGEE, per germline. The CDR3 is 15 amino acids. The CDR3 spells CASSVGLGRTEEAFF. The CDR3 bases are TGTGCCAGCAGCGTAGGATTGGGGAGGACTGAAGAAGCTTTCTTT.

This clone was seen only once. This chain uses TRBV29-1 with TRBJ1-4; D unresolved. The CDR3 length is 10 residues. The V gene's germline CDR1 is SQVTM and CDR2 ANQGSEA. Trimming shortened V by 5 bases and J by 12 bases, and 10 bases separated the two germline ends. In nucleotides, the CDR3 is TGCAGCGTTTCGTCCGGAGAACTGTTTTTT. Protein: CSVSSGELFF.

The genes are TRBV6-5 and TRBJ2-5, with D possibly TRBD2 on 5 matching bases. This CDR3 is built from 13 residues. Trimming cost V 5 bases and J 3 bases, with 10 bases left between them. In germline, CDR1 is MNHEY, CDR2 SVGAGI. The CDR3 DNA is TGTGCCAGCAGTATCAGCGGAAAAGAGACCCAGTACTTC. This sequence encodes CASSISGKETQYF.

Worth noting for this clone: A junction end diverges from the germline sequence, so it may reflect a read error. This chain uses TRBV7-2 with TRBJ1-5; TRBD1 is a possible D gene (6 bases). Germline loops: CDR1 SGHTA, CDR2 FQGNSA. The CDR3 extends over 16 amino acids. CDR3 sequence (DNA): TGTGCCAGCACCTTATCCGGGGGGAGGGGGAATCAGCCCCAGCATTTT. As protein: CASTLSGGRGNQPQHF.

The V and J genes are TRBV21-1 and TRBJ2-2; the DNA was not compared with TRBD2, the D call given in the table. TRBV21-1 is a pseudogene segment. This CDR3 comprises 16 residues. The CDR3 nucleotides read TGTGCCAGCAGCCGTGGACTAGCGGGAGGAACCGGGGAGCTGTTTTTT. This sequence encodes CASSRGLAGGTGELFF.

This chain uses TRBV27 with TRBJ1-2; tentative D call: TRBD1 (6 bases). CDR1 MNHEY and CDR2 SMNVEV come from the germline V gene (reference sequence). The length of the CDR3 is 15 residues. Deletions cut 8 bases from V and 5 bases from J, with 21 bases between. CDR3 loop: CASAAGDPKVYGYTF. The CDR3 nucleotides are TGTGCCAGCGCAGCAGGGGACCCGAAAGTGTATGGCTACACCTTC.

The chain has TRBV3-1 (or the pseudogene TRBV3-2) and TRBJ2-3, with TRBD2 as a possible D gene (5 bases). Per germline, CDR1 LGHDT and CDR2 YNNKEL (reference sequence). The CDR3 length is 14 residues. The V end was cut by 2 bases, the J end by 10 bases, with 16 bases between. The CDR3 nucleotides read TGTGCCAGCAGCCAATCGGCGGTCCTCGGGGCGCAGTATTTT. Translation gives CASSQSAVLGAQYF.

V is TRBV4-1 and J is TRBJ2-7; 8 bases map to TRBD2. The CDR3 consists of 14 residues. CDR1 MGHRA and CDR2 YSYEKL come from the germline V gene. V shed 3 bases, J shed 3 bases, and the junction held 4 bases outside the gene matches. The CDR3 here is CASSHPGLVYEQYF. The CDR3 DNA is TGCGCCAGCAGCCACCCGGGACTAGTCTACGAGCAGTACTTC.

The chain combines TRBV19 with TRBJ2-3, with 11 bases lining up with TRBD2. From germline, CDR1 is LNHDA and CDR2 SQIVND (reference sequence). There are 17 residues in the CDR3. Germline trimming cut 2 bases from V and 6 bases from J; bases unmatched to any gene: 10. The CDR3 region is CASSITASGRLGDTQYF. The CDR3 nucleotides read TGTGCCAGTAGTATAACCGCTAGCGGGAGGTTGGGGGATACGCAGTATTTT.

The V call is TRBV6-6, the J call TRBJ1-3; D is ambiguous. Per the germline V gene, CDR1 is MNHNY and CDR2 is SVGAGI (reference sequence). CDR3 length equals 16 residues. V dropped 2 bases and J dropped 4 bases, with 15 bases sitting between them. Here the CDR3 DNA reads TGTGCCAGCAGTTACGGGCCGGCAACCCTCGGAAACACCATATATTTT. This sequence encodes CASSYGPATLGNTIYF.

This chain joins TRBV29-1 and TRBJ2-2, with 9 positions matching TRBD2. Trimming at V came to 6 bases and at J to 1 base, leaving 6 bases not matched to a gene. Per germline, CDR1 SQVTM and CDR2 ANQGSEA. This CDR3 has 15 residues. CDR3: CSVVAGALNTGELFF. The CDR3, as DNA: TGCAGCGTAGTAGCGGGGGCCTTGAACACCGGGGAGCTGTTTTTT.